This is a list of T cell receptor beta chains from one sample in a study of early T cells in non-severe SARS-CoV-2 infection. From the 5' RACE reads, TCRdb called clonotypes with MiXCR, one entry per CDR3 protein. The repertoire includes over 30,000 distinct CDR3 sequences, about 6.5% of them detected once, and more than 6.5% sits in the top ten. Sequenced: whole blood. The receptors were sampled from an adult who was a healthcare worker with PCR-confirmed SARS-CoV-2 infection or an uninfected control (not recorded which). Each CDR3 is given with its conserved first and last residue. A D gene is named only where the DNA matches it firmly. Part of the rows lack a size; the others show once, few, many or a class for expanded clones.

D: .
V: TRBV7-2
size: many
J: TRBJ2-7
CDR3: CASSFVGTSYEQYF
DNA: TGTGCCAGCAGCTTTGTGGGGACCTCCTACGAGCAGTACTTC

D: .
V: TRBV6-5
size: many
J: TRBJ1-2
CDR3: CASSLGVSDYGYTF
DNA: TGTGCCAGCAGCCTAGGGGTGTCCGACTATGGCTACACCTTC

D: .
V: TRBV7-2
size: once
J: TRBJ2-7
CDR3: CASSPDSRQYF
DNA: TGTGCCAGCAGCCCTGACTCCAGGCAGTACTTC

D: TRBD2
V: TRBV20-1
size: .
J: TRBJ2-1
CDR3: CSASHPSGGDNEQFF
DNA: TGCAGTGCTAGCCATCCTAGCGGGGGGGACAATGAGCAGTTCTTC

D: TRBD2
V: TRBV7-2
size: few
J: TRBJ2-1
CDR3: CASSLSGTSDYNEQFF
DNA: TGTGCCAGCAGCTTATCCGGGACTAGCGATTACAATGAGCAGTTCTTC

D: TRBD1
V: TRBV5-1
size: many
J: TRBJ2-1
CDR3: CASSESGQAYNEQFF
DNA: TGCGCCAGCAGCGAGTCGGGACAGGCCTACAATGAGCAGTTCTTC

D: .
V: TRBV19
size: few
J: TRBJ2-3
CDR3: CASTDTDKSTDTQYF
DNA: TGTGCCAGTACCGATACGGACAAGAGCACAGATACGCAGTATTTT

D: .
V: TRBV14
size: many
J: TRBJ1-4
CDR3: CASSQVGQTNEKLFF
DNA: TGTGCCAGCAGCCAAGTGGGGCAGACTAATGAAAAACTGTTTTTT

D: .
V: TRBV11-2
size: .
J: TRBJ2-2
CDR3: CASRYQGTGELFF
DNA: TGTGCCAGCAGATATCAGGGGACCGGGGAGCTGTTTTTT

D: TRBD1
V: TRBV7-2
size: many
J: TRBJ1-5
CDR3: CASSPQGGGGQPQHF
DNA: TGTGCCAGCAGCCCGCAAGGGGGCGGGGGTCAGCCCCAGCATTTT

D: TRBD2
V: TRBV7-3
size: many
J: TRBJ2-5
CDR3: CASSPRLAGGPSKETQYF
DNA: TGTGCCAGCAGCCCTCGTTTAGCGGGGGGGCCTTCCAAAGAGACCCAGTACTTC

D: .
V: TRBV12-3/TRBV12-4
size: many
J: TRBJ2-1
CDR3: CASSLQRVRYEQFF
DNA: TGTGCCAGCAGTTTACAGAGGGTGCGGTATGAGCAGTTCTTC

D: .
V: TRBV12-3/TRBV12-4
size: .
J: TRBJ2-7
CDR3: CASSLPRREQYF
DNA: TGTGCCAGCAGTTTGCCCCGGAGGGAGCAGTACTTC

D: TRBD2
V: TRBV11-3
size: few
J: TRBJ2-2
CDR3: CASSAGGLLTGELFF
DNA: TGTGCCAGCAGCGCGGGGGGACTCCTTACCGGGGAGCTGTTTTTT

D: .
V: TRBV7-9
size: .
J: TRBJ2-7
CDR3: CASSLAGAYYEQYF
DNA: TGTGCCAGCAGCTTAGCGGGGGCCTACTACGAGCAGTACTTC

D: .
V: TRBV6-1
size: many
J: TRBJ2-4
CDR3: CASSESQSRGIDIQYF
DNA: TGTGCCAGCAGTGAAAGTCAGAGCCGGGGGATCGACATTCAGTACTTC